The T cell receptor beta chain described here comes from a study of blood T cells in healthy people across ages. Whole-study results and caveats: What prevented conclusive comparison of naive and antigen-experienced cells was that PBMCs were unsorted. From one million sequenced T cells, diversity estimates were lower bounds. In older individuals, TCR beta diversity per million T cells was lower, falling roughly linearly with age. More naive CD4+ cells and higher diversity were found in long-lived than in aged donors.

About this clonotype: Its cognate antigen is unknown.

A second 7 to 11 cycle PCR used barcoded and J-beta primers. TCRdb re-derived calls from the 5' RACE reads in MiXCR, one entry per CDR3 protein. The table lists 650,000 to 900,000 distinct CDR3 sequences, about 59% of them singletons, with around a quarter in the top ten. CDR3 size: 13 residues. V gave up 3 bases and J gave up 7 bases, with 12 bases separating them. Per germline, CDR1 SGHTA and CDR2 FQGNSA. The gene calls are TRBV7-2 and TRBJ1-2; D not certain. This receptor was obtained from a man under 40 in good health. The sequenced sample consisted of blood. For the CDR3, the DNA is TGTGCCAGCAGCTTGGAGGCCCCCTGTGGCTACACCTTC. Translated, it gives CASSLEAPCGYTF.